A single sample gave rise to the 23 T cell receptor beta chains below, sequenced in a study of blood T cells in healthy people across ages. A second PCR, run for about 7 to 11 cycles, used a sample-barcoded 5' primer plus a J-beta primer mix. A single record per CDR3 protein comes from TCRdb applying MiXCR to the 5' RACE reads. The sample contains hundreds of thousands of distinct CDR3 sequences, approximately 65% of which appear only once. Sequenced material: blood. These receptors were taken from a man aged 25-40 years in good health.

This clonotype came up a few times. This rearrangement joins TRBV3-1 to TRBJ2-1, with D possibly being TRBD2 (6 bases). Trimming removed 2 bases from V and 6 bases from J, with 17 bases in between. The CDR3 length is 16 residues. Germline CDR1 reads LGHDT; CDR2 reads YNNKEL (reference sequence). CDR3 bases: TGTGCCAGCAGCCAAAACCGGGACCGGCGGGGCAATGAGCAGTTCTTC. Its protein is CASSQNRDRRGNEQFF.

This clonotype was seen only a few times. The rearrangement links TRBV7-2 to TRBJ2-7, with D unclear. Germline assignment: CDR1 SGHTA and CDR2 FQGNSA. The CDR3 is 12 residues long. Trimming took off 5 bases at V and 7 bases at J, with 12 bases between the two ends. CDR3 bases: TGTGCCAGCAGCCAGGTCCCTCGAGAGCAGTACTTC. Protein: CASSQVPREQYF.

The chain is built from TRBV7-8 and TRBJ2-1; D remains ambiguous. Germline V gene sequence: CDR1 SGHVS, CDR2 FQNEAQ. Trimming pared 0 bases from V and 2 bases from J, leaving 11 bases between. The CDR3 has 16 amino acids. CDR3 in amino acids: CASSLAPGDTYNEQFF. CDR3 coding DNA: TGTGCCAGCAGCTTAGCCCCAGGAGATACCTACAATGAGCAGTTCTTC.

The V and J genes are TRBV4-3 and TRBJ1-1; TRBD1 agrees at 7 bases. The CDR3 consists of 17 residues. After removal of 0 bases from V and 4 bases from J, the junction contained 11 bases not matched to a gene. Looked up from germline, CDR1 is LGHNA and CDR2 is YSLEER. In DNA form, the CDR3 reads TGCGCCAGCAGCCAAGATGCAGGAAGGGGGCAGGGCACTGAAGCTTTCTTT. It is translated as CASSQDAGRGQGTEAFF.

Only a few counts were recorded for this clonotype. CDR3 coding DNA: TGCAGTGCCCTACAGCCCTACAATGAGCAGTTCTTC. It specifies CSALQPYNEQFF. J is TRBJ2-1 and V is TRBV20-1; D gene unclear. The CDR3 is made up of 12 amino acids. From germline, CDR1 is DFQATT and CDR2 SNEGSKA (reference sequence). The V end was cut by 6 bases, the J end by 2 bases, with 8 bases between.

The rearrangement uses TRBV6-5 and TRBJ1-6; D gene ambiguous. Per the germline V gene, CDR1 is MNHEY and CDR2 is SVGAGI. This CDR3 is built from 15 residues. Trimming left V 2 bases short and J 5 bases short, with 10 bases between. CDR3 loop: CASSYKGLDNSPLHF. CDR3 sequence (DNA): TGTGCCAGCAGTTACAAAGGATTGGATAATTCACCCCTCCACTTT.

The chain is built from TRBV5-6 and TRBJ2-3; 9 nucleotides match TRBD2. Per the germline V gene, CDR1 is SGHDT and CDR2 is YYEEEE. The CDR3 has 16 amino acids. V lost 4 bases, J lost 6 bases, and 12 bases stayed unmatched. CDR3 protein: CASSASGLATGDTQYF. The CDR3 bases are TGTGCCAGCAGCGCCTCAGGACTAGCGACGGGCGATACGCAGTATTTT.

V gene TRBV20-1 combines with J gene TRBJ1-6; D possibly corresponds to TRBD1 (6 bases). Germline V gives CDR1 DFQATT, CDR2 SNEGSKA (reference sequence). V was shortened by 6 bases and J by 1 base, with 16 bases between the two germline ends. This CDR3 spans 16 amino acids. The CDR3 here is CSADPTGKSYNSPLHF. DNA of the CDR3: TGCAGTGCCGATCCCACAGGGAAATCCTATAATTCACCCCTCCACTTT.

This sequence joins TRBV7-2 and TRBJ2-5; 12 bases map to TRBD1. The J call may be incorrect, as the DNA end agrees better with TRBJ2-7. The germline V gene has CDR1 SGHTA and CDR2 FQGNSA. The CDR3 has 16 amino acids. The CDR3 DNA reads TGTGCCAGCAGCTTATGGGGGACAGGGGGCGTCGACGAGCAGTACTTC. It specifies CASSLWGTGGVDEQYF.

The V gene is TRBV2, the J gene TRBJ2-1; possibly TRBD2 for D (6 bases). CDR1 SNHLY and CDR2 FYNNEI come from the germline V gene. The CDR3 extends over 16 amino acids. Trimming took off 1 base at V and 0 bases at J, with 10 bases between the two ends. CDR3 in DNA: TGTGCCAGCAGTGAAGTCGGGGACTTCTCCTACAATGAGCAGTTCTTC. Its protein is CASSEVGDFSYNEQFF.

CDR3 amino acids: CASSQDSWESSYNEQYF. The CDR3 DNA sequence: TGCGCCAGCAGCCAAGATTCGTGGGAGAGCTCCTACAATGAGCAGTACTTC. V usage is TRBV4-1 and J usage is TRBJ2-1; perhaps TRBD2 as D (5 bases). The end of the DNA aligns better with TRBJ2-7, so the J call may be wrong. CDR3 size: 17 residues. Germline CDR1 is MGHRA and CDR2 is YSYEKL.

This clonotype occurred once. One end of the junction fails to match germline, which may point to a read error. CDR3 sequence (DNA): TGTTCCAGCCAGCGTCACAATGAGCAGTTCTTC. It specifies CSSQRHNEQFF. V usage is TRBV6-5 and J usage is TRBJ2-1; no firm D call. Germline CDR1 reads MNHEY; CDR2 reads SVGAGI. The CDR3 spans 11 residues.

The genes are TRBV5-1 and TRBJ2-4, with 7 bases aligning to TRBD2. Trimming took 0 bases from V and 7 from J; bases not matched to a gene: 7. This CDR3 is 15 amino acids long. Germline values: CDR1 SGHRS, CDR2 YFSETQ. CDR3 DNA sequence: TGCGCCAGCAGCTTGGCTCCTGGGGGGGGTAACATTCAGTACTTC. It encodes CASSLAPGGGNIQYF.

This clonotype has more than one count but fewer than ten. The V gene is TRBV30, the J gene TRBJ2-5; possible D gene TRBD2, 7 bases. Between the trimmed V and J ends, which lost 3 bases and 5 bases, there was a span of 19 bases. The CDR3 runs to 15 residues. Germline assignment: CDR1 GTSNPN and CDR2 SVGIG (reference sequence). The CDR3 loop is CAWSPMGGAGETQYF. The CDR3 bases are TGTGCCTGGAGCCCCATGGGGGGGGCCGGGGAGACCCAGTACTTC.

The V gene is TRBV7-9, the J gene TRBJ2-7; TRBD2 agrees at 13 bases. The V segment lost 3 bases and the J segment 0 bases; nucleotides outside the gene matches: 11. This CDR3 comprises 19 residues. Per germline, CDR1 SEHNR and CDR2 FQNEAQ (reference sequence). The CDR3 spells CASSFPGHRTSGGSYEQYF. CDR3 bases: TGTGCCAGCAGCTTCCCGGGACACCGGACTAGCGGGGGCTCCTACGAGCAGTACTTC. Full variable domain (outside the CDR3, taken from reference TRBV7-9 and TRBJ2-7): DTGVSQNPRHKITKRGQNVTFRCDPISEHNRLYWYRQTLGQGPEFLTYFQNEAQLEKSRLLSDRFSAERPKGSFSTLEIQRTEQGDSAMYLCASSFPGHRTSGGSYEQYFGPGTRLTVT.

This sequence joins TRBV6-5 and TRBJ2-5; TRBD2 is a possible D gene (5 bases). The J call may be in error: the DNA end matches TRBJ2-7 better. In germline, CDR1 is MNHEY, CDR2 SVGAGI. The CDR3 length is 14 residues. CDR3: CASSYSRGFYEQYF. Written as DNA, the CDR3 is TGTGCCAGCAGTTACTCCAGAGGGTTCTACGAGCAGTACTTC.

V and J are TRBV7-3 and TRBJ2-5; no reliable D call. Germline loops: CDR1 SGHTA, CDR2 FQGTGA. The germline V and J ends were trimmed by 5 bases and 5 bases, with 12 bases remaining between them. The CDR3 loop spans 13 amino acids. The CDR3: CASSPDPGETQYF. The DNA for the CDR3 is TGTGCCAGCAGCCCGGACCCTGGGGAGACCCAGTACTTC.

The rearrangement links TRBV4-3 to TRBJ2-1, with a weak D call TRBD2 (6 bases). In germline, CDR1 is LGHNA, CDR2 YSLEER. V was trimmed by 0 bases and J by 7 bases, leaving 16 bases between them. The CDR3 extends over 16 amino acids. CDR3 nucleotide sequence: TGCGCCAGCAGCCAAGATAGGGCGGGGTCTGGGAATGAGCAGTTCTTC. Translating it yields CASSQDRAGSGNEQFF.

In this sample, this clonotype turned up once. The V gene is TRBV20-1, the J gene TRBJ1-2; TRBD1 matches at 11 bases. J gave up 6 bases and V 6 bases, and 12 bases lay outside the gene matches. Looked up from germline, CDR1 is DFQATT and CDR2 is SNEGSKA (reference sequence). The CDR3 consists of 15 residues. For the CDR3, the DNA is TGCAGTGCAACCGGGACAGGGGGTGGGTTGGATGGCTACACCTTC. Its protein product is CSATGTGGGLDGYTF.

The gene calls are TRBV6-5 and TRBJ2-3, with 7 bases fitting TRBD1. The junction had 3 bases not matched to a gene; V was cut back by 6 bases and J by 0 bases. The germline V gene encodes CDR1 MNHEY and CDR2 SVGAGI. CDR3 length: 14 residues. The CDR3 sequence: CASRPTGSTDTQYF. In DNA, the CDR3 is TGTGCCAGCAGACCGACAGGGAGCACAGATACGCAGTATTTT.

The chain joins TRBV5-6 to TRBJ2-3; TRBD2 aligns across 13 bases. This CDR3 is built from 17 residues. With 4 bases clipped from V and 6 bases from J, the junction kept 11 bases outside the gene matches. CDR1 is SGHDT, CDR2 YYEEEE, per germline. The CDR3 is CASSLPGLAGVIDTQYF. CDR3 bases: TGTGCCAGCAGCCTCCCCGGACTAGCGGGGGTGATCGATACGCAGTATTTT. Complete variable domain (other parts from reference TRBV5-6 and TRBJ2-3): DAGVTQSPTHLIKTRGQQVTLRCSPKSGHDTVSWYQQALGQGPQFIFQYYEEEERQRGNFPDRFSGHQFPNYSSELNVNALLLGDSALYLCASSLPGLAGVIDTQYFGPGTRLTVL.

J is TRBJ1-5 and V is TRBV27; a possible D gene is TRBD1 (6 bases). Trimming cost V 6 bases and J 7 bases, with 19 bases left between them. Germline loops: CDR1 MNHEY, CDR2 SMNVEV (reference sequence). The CDR3 loop spans 15 amino acids. CDR3 DNA sequence: TGTGCCAGCAGCTTCTTCGCGACAGGTTCCCAGCCCCAGCATTTT. This codes for CASSFFATGSQPQHF.

The gene calls are TRBV29-1 and TRBJ2-1, with D maybe TRBD1 (5 bases). The ends were cut back, 4 bases at V and 1 base at J, with 8 bases in the middle. CDR3 length: 13 amino acids. Germline V gene lookup returns CDR1 SQVTM and CDR2 ANQGSEA. CDR3 DNA: TGCAGCGTTGTGGGGCTATCCTACAATGAGCAGTTCTTC. Protein product: CSVVGLSYNEQFF.